The source of this T cell receptor (beta chain) is a study of breast tumors, draining lymph nodes, adjacent tissues. The study's findings and limits: Luminal-like breast cancer showed significantly higher tumor–nontumor repertoire similarity than basal-like.

The V and J ends lost 3 bases and 7 bases respectively, with 18 bases between them. Germline V gives CDR1 ENHRY, CDR2 SYGVKD. This CDR3 comprises 15 residues. The lymph nodes were axillary draining lymph nodes from breast cancer patients. Comment on this clonotype: Its target is not known.

TCRdb used MiXCR to reprocess the multiplex PCR reads, holding one entry per CDR3 protein. Found here are some 230,000 distinct CDR3 sequences, around 34% of them singletons; the top ten hold 3.6%. Input material: axillary lymph node tissue. The source is a female donor with breast cancer. Some clones in this sample may be carry-over from other donors' samples. This chain uses TRBV10-3 with TRBJ1-1, with a weak D call TRBD1 (6 bases). In DNA, the CDR3 is TGTGCCATCAGTGACAGCGGCAGGGGCCGGGTTGAAGCTTTCTTT. This gives the protein CAISDSGRGRVEAFF.